This passage covers 14 T cell receptor beta chains from one sample sequenced in a study of T-cell reconstitution after alpha-beta-depleted transplantation in children. The TCRbeta library incorporated unique molecular identifiers. TCRdb re-analysed the PCR reads in MiXCR, keeping a single row per CDR3 protein. The sample consists of hundreds of thousands of distinct CDR3 sequences, 16% of them appearing once. Specimen: PBMCs from the stem cell graft donor, collected from the stem cell graft. These receptor sequences come from a human donor who donated a stem cell graft to a child with acute myeloid leukemia.

A few counts support this clonotype. The V call is TRBV12-3 or TRBV12-4, the J call TRBJ2-5; tentative D call: TRBD1 (5 bases). The length of the CDR3 is 16 residues. V lost 6 bases and J 2 bases, leaving 19 bases between the germline ends. CDR3 nucleotide sequence: TGTGCCAGCAGCCCTCAGGGTTCTCTAGGGCAAGAGACCCAGTACTTC. Translated, it gives CASSPQGSLGQETQYF.

This clonotype appeared many times. Germline is not matched at one junction end, which may reflect a read error. The rearrangement uses TRBV12-3 or TRBV12-4 and TRBJ2-2; 7 positions agree with TRBD1. The CDR3 runs to 15 residues. CDR3 loop: CASSLGGPNTGELFF. DNA of the CDR3: TGTGCCAGCAGCTTAGGGGGCCCGAACACCGGGGAGCTGTTTTTT.

In its sample, this clonotype was seen a few times. The chain couples TRBV4-3 to TRBJ1-1; the D gene is possibly TRBD1 (5 bases). Germline V CDR1 and CDR2: LGHNA, YSLEER. Trimming took 0 bases from V and 6 from J, leaving 11 bases between them. The CDR3 length is 14 residues. The CDR3 bases are TGCGCCAGCAGCCAAGATCCCCGGGGCGCTGAAGCTTTCTTT. It specifies CASSQDPRGAEAFF.

This clonotype was seen only a few times. The chain is built from TRBV7-2 and TRBJ2-2; D is possibly TRBD2 (5 bases). Trimming stripped 5 bases from V and 8 bases from J, with 9 bases between. The CDR3 has 12 residues. Per germline, CDR1 SGHTA and CDR2 FQGNSA. CDR3 DNA sequence: TGTGCCAGCAGCCACCGCGGGGGGGAGCTGTTTTTT. Amino acids: CASSHRGGELFF.

This clonotype occurred many times. The V gene is TRBV12-3 or TRBV12-4, the J gene TRBJ2-6; D is uncertain. V dropped 1 base and J dropped 6 bases, with 7 bases sitting between them. The CDR3 is made up of 14 amino acids. The DNA of the CDR3 is TGTGCCAGCAGTTTAGACGTCTTGGCCAACGTCCTGACTTTC. As protein: CASSLDVLANVLTF.

This clonotype was counted a few times. The genes are TRBV29-1 and TRBJ2-2; D could derive from TRBD1 or TRBD2 (5 bases each). The CDR3 is 15 residues long. Germline V gives CDR1 SQVTM, CDR2 ANQGSEA. V was cut by 6 bases and J by 5 bases, with 19 bases left in between. DNA of the CDR3: TGCAGCGTCCACCCGGGGCCCACTGGGACCGGGGAGCTGTTTTTT. Translation gives CSVHPGPTGTGELFF.

This clonotype has just a few counts. CDR3 loop: CASRPQGFSGNTIYF. The CDR3 DNA reads TGTGCCAGCAGACCACAGGGGTTCTCTGGAAACACCATATATTTT. This rearrangement joins TRBV7-2 to TRBJ1-3; 7 nucleotides line up with TRBD1. The V and J ends lost 6 bases and 0 bases, in that order; junction bases with no gene match: 5. Germline CDR1 is SGHTA and CDR2 is FQGNSA. The CDR3 totals 15 residues.

This clonotype has more than one count but fewer than ten. This chain connects TRBV5-6 to TRBJ1-5, with 9 bases aligning to TRBD1. Germline CDR1 reads SGHDT; CDR2 reads YYEEEE. The junction had 4 bases not matched to a gene; V was cut back by 0 bases and J by 3 bases. This CDR3 is built from 16 residues. CDR3 protein: CASSLAGTGHNQPQHF. The DNA for the CDR3 is TGTGCCAGCAGCTTGGCGGGGACAGGGCACAATCAGCCCCAGCATTTT.

The chain couples TRBV4-1 to TRBJ2-1; D possibly corresponds to TRBD1 (6 bases). CDR1 is MGHRA and CDR2 is YSYEKL in the germline V gene. The CDR3 is made up of 17 amino acids. Between the trimmed V and J ends, which lost 2 bases and 2 bases, there was a span of 16 bases. CDR3 region: CASSQYNRVEPYNEQFF. CDR3 nucleotide sequence: TGCGCCAGCAGCCAATATAACAGGGTTGAGCCCTACAATGAGCAGTTCTTC.

This clonotype was recorded many times. This chain joins TRBV6-5 and TRBJ1-2; D is unresolved. The germline V gene has CDR1 MNHEY and CDR2 SVGAGI. Trimming cost V 0 bases and J 6 bases, with 14 bases left between them. This CDR3 comprises 15 residues. The CDR3 reads CASSYSKPVRHGYTF. As DNA, the CDR3 is TGTGCCAGCAGTTACTCGAAACCAGTTAGACATGGCTACACCTTC.

There are a few counts of this clonotype. V gene TRBV10-2 combines with J gene TRBJ2-5, with 9 bases fitting TRBD1. The germline V gene encodes CDR1 WSHSY and CDR2 SAAADI. This CDR3 region has 16 residues. Trimming cost V 3 bases and J 5 bases; bases outside gene matches: 10. DNA for the CDR3: TGCGCCAGCAGTGACCCCACCCGGACAGGGGAGGAGACCCAGTACTTC. This sequence encodes CASSDPTRTGEETQYF.

The V gene is TRBV5-6, the J gene TRBJ2-5; D is perhaps TRBD1 (7 bases). Per the germline V gene, CDR1 is SGHDT and CDR2 is YYEEEE. This CDR3 comprises 16 residues. V was shortened by 3 bases and J by 2 bases, with 17 bases between the two germline ends. The CDR3 reads CASSSELPGGQETQYF. The DNA for the CDR3 is TGTGCCAGCAGCTCCGAGTTACCAGGGGGGCAAGAGACCCAGTACTTC.

The V call is TRBV28, the J call TRBJ1-6; D unresolved. Deletions cut 2 bases from V and 0 bases from J, with 11 bases between. CDR3 length equals 17 residues. Germline loops: CDR1 MDHEN, CDR2 SYDVKM. CDR3 amino acids: CASSLRAGRSYNSPLHF. The CDR3 nucleotides read TGTGCCAGCAGTTTAAGGGCAGGTCGCTCCTATAATTCACCCCTCCACTTT. The whole variable domain, remainder taken from reference TRBV28 and TRBJ1-6, is DVKVTQSSRYLVKRTGEKVFLECVQDMDHENMFWYRQDPGLGLRLIYFSYDVKMKEKGDIPEGYSVSREKKERFSLILESASTNQTSMYLCASSLRAGRSYNSPLHFGNGTRLTVT.

This clonotype was seen many times. The genes are TRBV20-1 and TRBJ1-5; D possibly corresponds to TRBD1 (5 bases). The CDR3 extends over 14 amino acids. The germline gives CDR1 DFQATT, CDR2 SNEGSKA (reference sequence). V shed 1 base and J shed 1 base, with 8 bases lying between them. The CDR3 region is CSARAPGSNQPQHF. The CDR3, as DNA: TGCAGTGCTAGAGCACCAGGGAGCAATCAGCCCCAGCATTTT.